Listed below are T cell receptor beta chains from one sample, sequenced in a study of shared clonotypes between healthy human individuals. Clones were sequenced by immunoSEQ multiplex PCR, and TCRdb holds only the in-frame ones, with some missing. The sample holds around 2,000,000 clones, roughly 95% seen once. Source material: naive CD8+ T cells sorted from blood. Receptors were obtained from a man younger than 35 in good health. Each CDR3 is given with its conserved first and last residue. The D gene is left open where the match is weak. Clone size is given for some rows only: seen once, a few or many times, or a class if the clone is expanded.

size: -; J: TRBJ2-2; V: TRBV29-1; D: -; CDR3: CSVEGPEQTGELFF; DNA: TGCAGCGTTGAAGGTCCCGAGCAAACCGGGGAGCTGTTTTTT
size: -; J: TRBJ2-7; V: TRBV11-3; D: -; CDR3: CASSLMAGEANEQYF; DNA: TGTGCCAGCAGCTTGATGGCAGGGGAGGCAAACGAGCAGTACTTC
size: -; J: TRBJ2-1; V: TRBV29-1; D: -; CDR3: CSVVSREQFF; DNA: TGCAGCGTTGTGAGTCGGGAGCAGTTCTTC
size: -; J: TRBJ2-1; V: TRBV5-6; D: -; CDR3: CASSTIVNEQFF; DNA: TGTGCCAGCAGCACCATAGTCAATGAGCAGTTCTTC
size: -; J: TRBJ2-5; V: TRBV2; D: -; CDR3: CASSLTETQYF; DNA: TGTGCCAGCAGTCTAACAGAGACCCAGTACTTC
size: -; J: TRBJ2-2; V: TRBV19; D: -; CDR3: CASSRTTGELFF; DNA: TGTGCCAGTAGTAGGACCACCGGGGAGCTGTTTTTT
size: -; J: TRBJ2-3; V: TRBV27; D: -; CDR3: CASSPTSSTDTQYF; DNA: TGTGCCAGCAGTCCCACTTCTAGCACAGATACGCAGTATTTT
size: -; J: TRBJ2-7; V: TRBV13; D: TRBD2; CDR3: CASSPAGTKSNEQYF; DNA: TGTGCCAGCAGCCCGGCCGGGACTAAAAGCAACGAGCAGTACTTC
size: -; J: TRBJ2-7; V: TRBV6-1; D: TRBD2; CDR3: CASSVTSGRYEQYF; DNA: TGTGCCAGCAGTGTGACTAGCGGGAGGTACGAGCAGTACTTC
size: -; J: TRBJ1-4; V: TRBV4-3; D: -; CDR3: CASSPIGGIGEKLFF; DNA: TGCGCCAGCAGCCCCATCGGGGGGATTGGGGAAAAACTGTTTTTT
size: -; J: TRBJ2-1; V: TRBV6-5; D: TRBD2; CDR3: CASRTGLHNLNEQFF; DNA: TGTGCCAGCAGAACGGGACTACACAACCTCAATGAGCAGTTCTTC
size: -; J: TRBJ2-7; V: TRBV7-6; D: TRBD1; CDR3: CASSPEGQYYEQYF; DNA: TGTGCCAGCAGCCCCGAGGGACAGTACTACGAGCAGTACTTC
size: -; J: TRBJ2-5; V: TRBV5-3; D: -; CDR3: CARSIIGDQETQYF; DNA: TGTGCCAGAAGCATTATCGGGGACCAAGAGACCCAGTACTTC
size: -; J: TRBJ1-2; V: TRBV19; D: -; CDR3: CASCTDIEECNYGYTF; DNA: TGTGCCAGTTGTACGGATATAGAAGAGTGTAACTATGGCTACACCTTC
size: -; J: TRBJ2-2; V: TRBV11-1; D: -; CDR3: CASSLSPAAGELFF; DNA: TGTGCCAGCAGCTTATCACCAGCGGCCGGGGAGCTGTTTTTT
size: -; J: TRBJ2-3; V: TRBV9; D: TRBD2; CDR3: CASSVAGLATDTQYF; DNA: TGTGCCAGCAGCGTAGCGGGACTAGCTACAGATACGCAGTATTTT
size: -; J: TRBJ1-4; V: TRBV4-2; D: -; CDR3: CASSQDRPDEEKLFF; DNA: TGTGCCAGCAGCCAAGATCGGCCCGACGAGGAAAAACTGTTTTTT
size: -; J: TRBJ2-3; V: TRBV6-1; D: TRBD1; CDR3: CASSEEFGQGSDTQYF; DNA: TGTGCCAGCAGTGAAGAATTTGGACAGGGGTCAGATACGCAGTATTTT
size: -; J: TRBJ2-7; V: TRBV18; D: -; CDR3: CASSSEGWGAYEQYF; DNA: TGTGCCAGCTCATCGGAGGGGTGGGGGGCCTACGAGCAGTACTTC
size: -; J: TRBJ2-5; V: TRBV2; D: TRBD1; CDR3: CAFRGQGRETQYF; DNA: TGTGCCTTCCGCGGACAGGGAAGGGAGACCCAGTACTTC
size: -; J: TRBJ2-5; V: TRBV7-9; D: -; CDR3: CASSRGGDSETQYF; DNA: TGTGCCAGCAGTAGGGGGGGAGACTCGGAGACCCAGTACTTC
size: -; J: TRBJ1-1; V: TRBV5-1; D: TRBD1; CDR3: CASSFNYRDSVITNTEAFF; DNA: TGCGCCAGCAGCTTTAACTACCGGGACAGTGTTATCACGAACACTGAAGCTTTCTTT
size: -; J: TRBJ2-7; V: TRBV4-1; D: TRBD1; CDR3: CASSQKDRVYEQYF; DNA: TGCGCCAGCAGCCAGAAGGACAGGGTGTACGAGCAGTACTTC
size: -; J: TRBJ1-1; V: TRBV2; D: -; CDR3: CASSEAPQSAEAFF; DNA: TGTGCCAGCAGTGAAGCCCCCCAATCGGCTGAAGCTTTCTTT
size: -; J: TRBJ1-1; V: TRBV5-6; D: TRBD1; CDR3: CASSLADRDTEAFF; DNA: TGTGCCAGCAGCTTGGCGGACAGGGACACTGAAGCTTTCTTT
size: once; J: TRBJ2-6; V: TRBV11-1; D: -; CDR3: CASSPDGVTSGANVLTF; DNA: TGTGCCAGCAGCCCCGACGGGGTCACCTCTGGGGCCAACGTCCTGACTTTC
size: -; J: TRBJ1-2; V: TRBV27; D: TRBD1; CDR3: CASSLGGQGSGYTF; DNA: TGTGCCAGCAGTTTAGGAGGACAGGGCTCTGGCTACACCTTC
size: -; J: TRBJ2-1; V: TRBV28; D: -; CDR3: CASSTREDEQFF; DNA: TGTGCCAGCAGTACCAGGGAAGATGAGCAGTTCTTC
size: -; J: TRBJ2-7; V: TRBV5-1; D: TRBD1; CDR3: CASSLVGQGGEQYF; DNA: TGCGCCAGCAGCTTGGTAGGACAGGGGGGCGAGCAGTACTTC
size: once; J: TRBJ2-1; V: TRBV4-2; D: -; CDR3: CASSQGLGPGEQFF; DNA: TGTGCCAGCAGCCAAGGTCTTGGACCTGGGGAGCAGTTCTTC
size: -; J: TRBJ2-7; V: TRBV7-9; D: -; CDR3: CASSFGQGNEQYF; DNA: TGTGCCAGCAGCTTTGGCCAGGGGAACGAGCAGTACTTC
size: -; J: TRBJ2-5; V: TRBV7-9; D: -; CDR3: CASSLTQGKETQYF; DNA: TGTGCCAGCAGCTTAACGCAGGGGAAAGAGACCCAGTACTTC
size: -; J: TRBJ1-2; V: TRBV4-1; D: -; CDR3: CASSQGDSGYTF; DNA: TGCGCCAGCAGCCAAGGGGATTCGGGCTACACCTTC
size: -; J: TRBJ2-3; V: TRBV7-9; D: -; CDR3: CASSYHDSHTDTQYF; DNA: TGTGCCAGCAGTTACCACGACAGTCACACAGATACGCAGTATTTT
size: few; J: TRBJ2-1; V: TRBV28; D: TRBD2; CDR3: CASSLPTSINEQFF; DNA: TGTGCCAGCAGTCTACCGACTAGCATCAATGAGCAGTTCTTC
size: -; J: TRBJ1-3; V: TRBV9; D: -; CDR3: CASNVGGSGNTIYF; DNA: TGTGCCAGCAACGTGGGAGGTTCTGGAAACACCATATATTTT
size: -; J: TRBJ2-1; V: TRBV11-3; D: TRBD2; CDR3: CASKRAAGVHEQFF; DNA: TGTGCCAGCAAAAGGGCAGCGGGAGTGCATGAGCAGTTCTTC
size: -; J: TRBJ1-1; V: TRBV4-1; D: -; CDR3: CASSLTGGGDTEAFF; DNA: TGCGCCAGTTCTCTCACGGGGGGCGGCGACACTGAAGCTTTCTTT
size: -; J: TRBJ1-1; V: TRBV30; D: -; CDR3: CAWGAGNTEAFF; DNA: TGTGCCTGGGGGGCAGGGAACACTGAAGCTTTCTTT
size: -; J: TRBJ1-6; V: TRBV6-1; D: -; CDR3: CASSADLISSYNSPLHF; DNA: TGTGCCAGCAGTGCAGATCTGATAAGCTCCTATAATTCACCCCTCCACTTT
size: -; J: TRBJ2-1; V: TRBV6-5; D: TRBD1; CDR3: CASSYSDRGYEQFF; DNA: TGTGCCAGCAGTTACTCGGACAGGGGATATGAGCAGTTCTTC
size: -; J: TRBJ2-1; V: TRBV30; D: TRBD2; CDR3: CAWSWEGLSYNEQFF; DNA: TGTGCCTGGAGTTGGGAGGGATTGAGCTACAATGAGCAGTTCTTC
size: -; J: TRBJ2-1; V: TRBV6-5; D: -; CDR3: CASSYGGAPYNEQFF; DNA: TGTGCCAGCAGTTACGGTGGGGCCCCCTACAATGAGCAGTTCTTC
size: -; J: TRBJ1-6; V: TRBV27; D: -; CDR3: CASSWGEVSPLHF; DNA: TGTGCCAGCAGTTGGGGGGAGGTTTCACCCCTCCACTTT
size: once; J: TRBJ2-1; V: TRBV28; D: -; CDR3: CASSFGAGNEQFF; DNA: TGTGCCAGCAGTTTCGGGGCGGGGAATGAGCAGTTCTTC
size: -; J: TRBJ2-3; V: TRBV7-9; D: -; CDR3: CASPGPTDTQYF; DNA: TGTGCCAGTCCCGGGCCCACAGATACGCAGTATTTT
size: once; J: TRBJ2-5; V: TRBV4-1; D: TRBD2; CDR3: CASSGIAGGETQYF; DNA: TGCGCCAGCAGCGGTATAGCGGGTGGGGAGACCCAGTACTTC
size: once; J: TRBJ2-3; V: TRBV7-8; D: -; CDR3: CASSLLSGTDTQYF; DNA: TGTGCCAGCAGCTTACTCTCGGGCACAGATACGCAGTATTTT
size: -; J: TRBJ2-7; V: TRBV7-9; D: -; CDR3: CASSSEVFNSYEQYF; DNA: TGTGCCAGCAGCTCCGAAGTGTTCAACTCCTACGAGCAGTACTTC
size: -; J: TRBJ1-2; V: TRBV11-2; D: TRBD1; CDR3: CASSLVPGGPYGYTF; DNA: TGTGCCAGCAGCTTAGTGCCAGGGGGCCCTTATGGCTACACCTTC
size: -; J: TRBJ1-1; V: TRBV7-8; D: -; CDR3: CACSRVVNTEAFF; DNA: TGTGCCTGTAGCAGGGTGGTGAACACTGAAGCTTTCTTT
size: -; J: TRBJ2-5; V: TRBV30; D: -; CDR3: CAWSSQAQETQYF; DNA: TGTGCCTGGAGTTCCCAGGCTCAAGAGACCCAGTACTTC
size: -; J: TRBJ2-7; V: TRBV7-9; D: -; CDR3: CASSWDTGPEQYF; DNA: TGTGCCAGCAGCTGGGACACGGGGCCCGAGCAGTACTTC
size: -; J: TRBJ1-1; V: TRBV27; D: TRBD1; CDR3: CASSLGGGTNTEAFF; DNA: TGTGCCAGCAGTTTAGGAGGGGGCACGAACACTGAAGCTTTCTTT
size: -; J: TRBJ2-5; V: TRBV7-8; D: -; CDR3: CASSLSVPQETQYF; DNA: TGTGCCAGCAGCTTATCGGTTCCCCAAGAGACCCAGTACTTC
size: -; J: TRBJ1-1; V: TRBV5-1; D: -; CDR3: CASRVARGSTEAFF; DNA: TGCGCCAGCAGAGTAGCGAGAGGAAGCACTGAAGCTTTCTTT
size: -; J: TRBJ1-2; V: TRBV11-2; D: -; CDR3: CASTILGPQDRYEGYTF; DNA: TGTGCCAGCACCATTCTGGGGCCACAGGATCGATATGAGGGCTACACCTTC
size: -; J: TRBJ1-2; V: TRBV20-1; D: -; CDR3: CSARDSYGYTF; DNA: TGCAGTGCTAGGGACAGCTATGGCTACACCTTC
size: -; J: TRBJ2-7; V: TRBV6-5; D: TRBD2; CDR3: CASSPGTSRWEQYF; DNA: TGTGCCAGCAGCCCCGGGACTAGCAGGTGGGAGCAGTACTTC
size: -; J: TRBJ1-3; V: TRBV2; D: TRBD1; CDR3: CASSWDRSSGNTIYF; DNA: TGTGCCAGCAGTTGGGACAGAAGCTCTGGAAACACCATATATTTT